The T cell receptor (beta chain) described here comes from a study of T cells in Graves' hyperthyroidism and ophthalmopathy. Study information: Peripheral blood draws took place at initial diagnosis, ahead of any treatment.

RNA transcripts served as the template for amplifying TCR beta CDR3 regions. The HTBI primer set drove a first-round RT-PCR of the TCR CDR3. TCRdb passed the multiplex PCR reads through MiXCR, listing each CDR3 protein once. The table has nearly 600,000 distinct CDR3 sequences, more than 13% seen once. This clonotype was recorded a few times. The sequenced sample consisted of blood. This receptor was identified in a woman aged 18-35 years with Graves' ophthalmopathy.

The DNA of the CDR3 is TGTGCCAGCAGTTTGAGTTTTCAAAGGGTTTACAATGAGCAGTTCTTC. Amino acids: CASSLSFQRVYNEQFF. The chain links TRBV6-1 to TRBJ2-1, with unresolved D. CDR3 length: 16 amino acids. V gave up 5 bases and J gave up 4 bases, with 18 bases separating them. Per germline, CDR1 MNHNS and CDR2 SASEGT.